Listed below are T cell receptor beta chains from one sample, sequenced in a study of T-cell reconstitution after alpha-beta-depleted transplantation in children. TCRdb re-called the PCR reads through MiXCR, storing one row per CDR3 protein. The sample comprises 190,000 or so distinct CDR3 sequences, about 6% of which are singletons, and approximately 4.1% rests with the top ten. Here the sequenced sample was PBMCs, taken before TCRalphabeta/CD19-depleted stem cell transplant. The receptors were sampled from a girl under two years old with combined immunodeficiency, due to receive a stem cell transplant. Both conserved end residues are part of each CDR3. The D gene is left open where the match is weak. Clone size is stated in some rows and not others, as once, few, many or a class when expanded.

TGCAGCGTTGAAGGGGGGTGGACTGAAGCTTTCTTT,CSVEGGWTEAFF,TRBV29-1,TRBJ1-1,many,NA
TGCGCCAGCAGCCAAGATTGCGGGAACAGGGGACGGGAGGAAGACTACGAGCAGTACTTC,CASSQDCGNRGREEDYEQYF,TRBV4-3,TRBJ2-7,many,NA
TGTGCCAGCAGACTAACGGACAGGGTAGGCTATGGCTACACCTTC,CASRLTDRVGYGYTF,TRBV12-3/TRBV12-4,TRBJ1-2,many,TRBD1
TGTGCCAGCAGCTTTAACCGGGCCTCCTACGAGCAGTACTTC,CASSFNRASYEQYF,TRBV7-2,TRBJ2-7,NA,NA
TGTGCCAGCAGCTTACAGGGGTACACTGAAGCTTTCTTT,CASSLQGYTEAFF,TRBV7-8,TRBJ1-1,few,NA
TGTGCCAGCAGCTTTGACAGGCATGAGCAGTTCTTC,CASSFDRHEQFF,TRBV7-8,TRBJ2-1,many,NA
TGTGCCAGCAGCGCCCGACAGGGGTACTATGGCTACACCTTC,CASSARQGYYGYTF,TRBV7-2,TRBJ1-2,many,TRBD1
TGTGCCAGCAGCTCCCCGGGACTAGCGGGGGACAACGAGCAGTACTTC,CASSSPGLAGDNEQYF,TRBV7-6,TRBJ2-7,NA,TRBD2
TGCGCCAGCAGCCAACGCCATTCTACTAGCGGGAGTTCCTACGAGCAGTACTTC,CASSQRHSTSGSSYEQYF,TRBV4-1,TRBJ2-7,few,TRBD2
TGCAGCGTTCTGACAGGGCTTAACTATGGCTACACCTTC,CSVLTGLNYGYTF,TRBV29-1,TRBJ1-2,NA,TRBD1
TGTGCCAGCAGTTTAGACGAGGTCCAGCCCCAGCATTTT,CASSLDEVQPQHF,TRBV12-3/TRBV12-4,TRBJ1-5,many,NA
TGCAGTGCTAGAGATTCGGCGGGAGTCCGGTACGAGCAGTACTTC,CSARDSAGVRYEQYF,TRBV20-1,TRBJ2-7,many,TRBD2
TGCGCCAGCAGCTCCCTAGCGGGAGAGGCCTACAATGAGCAGTTCTTC,CASSSLAGEAYNEQFF,TRBV5-1,TRBJ2-1,many,TRBD2
TGCAGCGTTTCGGAGACCTACGAGCAGTACTTC,CSVSETYEQYF,TRBV29-1,TRBJ2-7,many,NA
TGTGCCAGCAGCGCGACCACCCGGGACGACTTTTATCCCCGAAACATTCAGTACTTC,CASSATTRDDFYPRNIQYF,TRBV7-6,TRBJ2-4,few,NA
TGCGCCAGCAGCTTGGGTTCTCGGGGAAGTGAAAAACTGTTTTTT,CASSLGSRGSEKLFF,TRBV5-1,TRBJ1-4,many,NA
TGTGCCAGCAGCTTATTGGGAGTCCTTTTAGATGAGCAGTTCTTC,CASSLLGVLLDEQFF,TRBV7-2,TRBJ2-1,many,NA
TGTGCCAGCAGTTTAGATAATAGTTGGAATGAGCAGTTCTTC,CASSLDNSWNEQFF,TRBV28,TRBJ2-1,many,NA
TGCGCCAGCAGCTTGGCCACTGGACTAGCGGGGAACAATGAGCAGTTCTTC,CASSLATGLAGNNEQFF,TRBV5-1,TRBJ2-1,many,TRBD2
TGTGCCAGCAGCGTAGCGGCAGGGTCTAACTATGGCTACACCTTC,CASSVAAGSNYGYTF,TRBV9,TRBJ1-2,many,NA
TGTGCCAGCAGCTTAAATTCCCGACTAAGCACAGATACGCAGTATTTT,CASSLNSRLSTDTQYF,TRBV7-6,TRBJ2-3,many,NA
TGTGCCAGCACCGGGACAGGAACGGGCTACACCTTC,CASTGTGTGYTF,TRBV12-3/TRBV12-4,TRBJ1-2,many,TRBD1
TGTGCCAGCAGCTTTTGGGCCGAAAACAATGAGCAGTTCTTC,CASSFWAENNEQFF,TRBV11-3,TRBJ2-1,NA,NA
TGTGCCAGCAGCTTAGGGGCCCATGAGCAGTTCTTC,CASSLGAHEQFF,TRBV7-6,TRBJ2-1,few,NA
TGCAGCGTTGGTCAGTCTAACTATGGCTACACCTTC,CSVGQSNYGYTF,TRBV29-1,TRBJ1-2,many,NA
TGTGCCACCAGCACCACAATGATTGCGGCAGATACGCAGTATTTT,CATSTTMIAADTQYF,TRBV15,TRBJ2-3,many,NA
TGTGCCAGCAGTCCCTCTCTGGGACCCGGGGAGCTGTTTTTT,CASSPSLGPGELFF,TRBV12-3/TRBV12-4,TRBJ2-2,many,NA
TGCAGTGCTGGAACAAACTACCGAGACTTATACGAGCAGTACTTC,CSAGTNYRDLYEQYF,TRBV20-1,TRBJ2-7,many,NA
TGTGCCAGCAGTTTACTCCCGGCCGAGCAGTACTTC,CASSLLPAEQYF,TRBV12-3/TRBV12-4,TRBJ2-7,many,NA
TGTGCCAGCAGTTTAATACCGGGACTAGCGGGGGACAACGAGCAGTACTTC,CASSLIPGLAGDNEQYF,TRBV12-3/TRBV12-4,TRBJ2-7,few,TRBD2
TGTGCCAGCAGCTCCTCGGGAGGTTTCAGCGGAGGCCCAGGGACCCAGTACTTC,CASSSSGGFSGGPGTQYF,TRBV11-2,TRBJ2-5,many,TRBD2
TGTGCCAGCAGCTCCCCAGTGGGACAGCGAAACACCATATATTTT,CASSSPVGQRNTIYF,TRBV7-2,TRBJ1-3,many,TRBD1
TGTGCCAGCAGCTTAGTTAGCGGGAGGAATTTCGATGAGCAGTTCTTC,CASSLVSGRNFDEQFF,TRBV7-8,TRBJ2-1,many,TRBD2
TGCAGTGCTTATCAGGGAAGGGAGACCCAGTACTTC,CSAYQGRETQYF,TRBV20-1,TRBJ2-5,many,NA
TGTGCCAGCGGACTACACCCTTACGAGCAGTACTTC,CASGLHPYEQYF,TRBV7-9,TRBJ2-7,many,NA
TGTGCCAGCAGTTACCGAGGTTTTGATGAGCAGTTCTTC,CASSYRGFDEQFF,TRBV6-5,TRBJ2-1,many,NA
TGTGCCAGCAGTTCGGGACTACCCACGGATGAGCAGTTCTTC,CASSSGLPTDEQFF,TRBV12-3/TRBV12-4,TRBJ2-1,many,TRBD2
TGTGCCAGCAGTTTATTTTGGGGACAAGCAGATACGCAGTATTTT,CASSLFWGQADTQYF,TRBV27,TRBJ2-3,many,NA
TGCAGCGTTGAAGCTCCCGGGACACCTACCTACGAGCAGTACTTC,CSVEAPGTPTYEQYF,TRBV29-1,TRBJ2-7,many,NA
TGCGCCAGCAGCTTGATAGATTCCACAGATACGCAGTATTTT,CASSLIDSTDTQYF,TRBV5-1,TRBJ2-3,many,NA
TGTGCCAGCAGTTCTCGGTTAGGGTCGAGTTTTTACACTGAAGCTTTCTTT,CASSSRLGSSFYTEAFF,TRBV27,TRBJ1-1,NA,NA
TGTGCCAGCAGCTTAATGGGCACAGATACGCAGTATTTT,CASSLMGTDTQYF,TRBV7-3,TRBJ2-3,many,NA
TGTGCTAGCAGCCCGGTCCCCCTCCTCCAAAGCTCCTACAATGAGCAGTTCTTC,CASSPVPLLQSSYNEQFF,TRBV7-7,TRBJ2-1,few,NA
TGTGCCAGCACACGGACTAGCGGGCGTTTCACAGATACGCAGTATTTT,CASTRTSGRFTDTQYF,TRBV12-3/TRBV12-4,TRBJ2-3,many,TRBD2
TGCGCCAGCAGCCCAAAGGGGCGAGCGTGGGGGAACTGGTGGAGGGATGAGCAGTTCTTC,CASSPKGRAWGNWWRDEQFF,TRBV4-1,TRBJ2-1,few,NA
TGTGCCAGTAGTATTTCCGGGGTCAACAATGAGCAGTTCTTC,CASSISGVNNEQFF,TRBV19,TRBJ2-1,many,NA
TGTGCCAGCAGTCCCGGCCTTCATGTTCCGGGTACCTACGAGCAGTACTTC,CASSPGLHVPGTYEQYF,TRBV28,TRBJ2-7,many,NA
TGTGCCAGCACCGAGGGGACAGCCGATTCTGGAAACACCATATATTTT,CASTEGTADSGNTIYF,TRBV6-5,TRBJ1-3,NA,TRBD1
TGCAGTGCTAGAGATGGGGCGGGAGGGATACAAGAGACCCAGTACTTC,CSARDGAGGIQETQYF,TRBV20-1,TRBJ2-5,many,TRBD2
TGTGCCAGCAGCTTAGTGTCGGTAACTTACGAGCAGTACTTC,CASSLVSVTYEQYF,TRBV7-2,TRBJ2-7,many,NA
TGCAGTGCTTATCCCCTTTCCAATGAGCAGTTCTTC,CSAYPLSNEQFF,TRBV20-1,TRBJ2-1,NA,NA
TGTGCCAGCAGTTACTCGGAGGGGGGGATCCACGAGCAGTACTTC,CASSYSEGGIHEQYF,TRBV6-5,TRBJ2-7,many,NA
TGTGCCTGCTGTTCCCGGGACTTCCGACCTAATGAGCAGTTCTTC,CACCSRDFRPNEQFF,TRBV2,TRBJ2-1,NA,NA
TGCGCCAGCAGCTTCCCCCGACTAGCGGGGGTAGGGGAGACCCAGTACTTC,CASSFPRLAGVGETQYF,TRBV5-1,TRBJ2-5,many,TRBD2
TGTGCCAGCAGCTTTATAGCTGCCTCCTACAATGAGCAGTTCTTC,CASSFIAASYNEQFF,TRBV11-1,TRBJ2-1,many,NA
TGTGCCAGCACAGGTGATGGGGGGCTGGAGACCCAGTACTTC,CASTGDGGLETQYF,TRBV7-2,TRBJ2-5,NA,NA
TGTGCCAGCAGAGGAGCGGGGGTCCCAGATACGCAGTATTTT,CASRGAGVPDTQYF,TRBV6-1,TRBJ2-3,many,TRBD2
TGTGCCAGCAGTTACGCGGGGGGAACCTACGAGCAGTACTTC,CASSYAGGTYEQYF,TRBV28,TRBJ2-7,NA,TRBD2
TGTGCCAACCCCGGGACAGGGCTCCCCTCTGGCTACACCTTC,CANPGTGLPSGYTF,TRBV6-4,TRBJ1-2,many,TRBD1